Sequencing of this T cell receptor (beta chain) was carried out in a study of siplizumab effects on memory and regulatory T cells. This table comes from immunoSEQ multiplex PCR, and its TCRdb copy is limited to in-frame clones, with some not included. The sample includes about 100,000 clones, around 92% seen only once; the top ten take over 0.12%. Study observations and caveats: The study did not confirm that proliferating Tregs from siplizumab cultures were suppressive. There appeared to be greater diversity in naive T cells than in memory cells, and naive T cells seemed major contributors to the alloresponse. Among alloreactive clones, only a minor fraction mapped to unstimulated subsets.

Concerning this clone itself: Its target is unknown.

This CDR3 contains 15 residues. Germline lookup yields CDR1 SSHAT and CDR2 FNYEAQ (reference sequence). V was trimmed by 1 base and J by 3 bases, leaving 12 bases between them. Input material: CD4+ T cells sorted from blood. This chain connects TRBV7-7 to TRBJ2-5, with a tentative D call TRBD2 (6 bases). The clonotype originates from a human donor in good health. The DNA of the CDR3 is TGTGCCAGCAGCTTAGGGGACTTAGCGGAAGAGACCCAGTACTTC. Translation gives CASSLGDLAEETQYF.